Listed below are T cell receptor beta chains from one sample, sequenced in a study of T cells in narcolepsy. This table comes from immunoSEQ multiplex PCR, and its TCRdb copy is limited to in-frame clones, with some not included. The table lists approximately 26,000 clones, roughly four fifths of them singletons. The material sequenced was memory (CD45RA-) CD4+ T cells from blood. The receptors derive from a human donor in good health. Each CDR3 is given with its conserved first and last residue. Each record gives: V gene, clone size, J gene, D gene, CDR3 DNA, CDR3 protein. D genes are given only for firm matches. Part of the rows lack a size; the others show once, few, many or a class for expanded clones.

>TRBV27|few|TRBJ2-2|NA
TGTGCCAGCAGTCGCACAGGGATGGGGGTCGGGGAGCTGTTTTTT
CASSRTGMGVGELFF
>TRBV28|NA|TRBJ2-3|NA
TGTGCCAGCAGTTCCAAAACCGCTAGCGGCACAGATACGCAGTATTTT
CASSSKTASGTDTQYF
>TRBV6-5|NA|TRBJ2-7|TRBD1
TGTGCCAGCAGTATGACAGGGTTTGGCTACGAGCAGTACTTC
CASSMTGFGYEQYF
>TRBV10-3|once|TRBJ2-3|TRBD1
TGTGCCATCACCCGACAGGGGTCGGCAGATACGCAGTATTTT
CAITRQGSADTQYF
>TRBV10-2|NA|TRBJ2-5|TRBD1
TGCGCCAGCAGTGAGTCGGCAGGGGGCTACGAAGAGACCCAGTACTTC
CASSESAGGYEETQYF
>TRBV19|NA|TRBJ2-5|NA
TGTGCCAGTATGAGAGGCAGGGGCGCGACGGAGACCCAGTACTTC
CASMRGRGATETQYF
>TRBV6-5|once|TRBJ1-2|NA
TGTGCCAGCAGTTCCGGTGTCCTTTATGGCTACACCTTC
CASSSGVLYGYTF
>TRBV9|NA|TRBJ2-7|NA
TGTGCCAGCAGCGCAGAATCCTACTCCTACGAGCAGTACTTC
CASSAESYSYEQYF
>TRBV19|NA|TRBJ2-5|NA
TGTGCCAGTAGTATCGGGGGCCAGGGGGAGACCCAGTACTTC
CASSIGGQGETQYF
>TRBV29-1|NA|TRBJ2-7|TRBD1
TGCAGCGTTGCACAGGGGGCGACGAACTACGAGCAGTACTTC
CSVAQGATNYEQYF
>TRBV10-3|NA|TRBJ2-2|NA
TGTGCCTCCCGCGAGGGGAGGTTAGCCCGTTTGGCCGGGGAGCTGTTTTTT
CASREGRLARLAGELFF
>TRBV7-3|NA|TRBJ2-2|TRBD2
TGTGCCAGCAGCTTAGTAGCGGGAGGGCCGGGCACCGGGGAGCTGTTTTTT
CASSLVAGGPGTGELFF
>TRBV7-2|once|TRBJ1-2|NA
TGTGCCAGCAGCTGGGGGACCGTCGGCTACACCTTC
CASSWGTVGYTF
>TRBV21-1|NA|TRBJ2-7|NA
TGTGCCAGCAGCTTCCGGGACAGGTGCTACGAGCAGTACTTC
CASSFRDRCYEQYF
>TRBV7-2|NA|TRBJ1-1|NA
TGTGCCAGCAGCTTGGGGGGGGCACAGGCTGAAGCTTTCTTT
CASSLGGAQAEAFF
>TRBV5-1|NA|TRBJ2-3|NA
TGCGCCAGCAGAGACGGACTTAGAGATACGCAGTATTTT
CASRDGLRDTQYF
>TRBV6-5|once|TRBJ2-7|NA
TGTGCCAGCAGTTACGGCCAGGGGCGATACGAGCAGTACTTC
CASSYGQGRYEQYF